This T cell receptor beta chain was recovered during a study of blood T cell repertoires in COVID-19. Study as a whole: Sites across the United States, Italy and Spain contributed samples from acute and convalescent COVID-19. T cells, B-cell-depleted T cells, or PBMCs supplied cDNA or gDNA.

This clone was observed a few times. Sequencing used immunoSEQ multiplex PCR; TCRdb keeps in-frame clones, though not all of them. The table lists nearly 110,000 clones, around nine tenths of them singletons. The V gene's germline CDR1 is LNHDA and CDR2 SQIVND (reference sequence). J gave up 3 bases and V 6 bases, and 13 bases lay outside the gene matches. The CDR3 runs 16 residues. The TCR was taken from a woman under 40 with acute or convalescent COVID-19. Input material: peripheral blood. V is TRBV19 and J is TRBJ1-1, with 7 bases lining up with TRBD1. The CDR3 region has the DNA TGTGCCAGTAGCCACCGAGGGGGCTCGGCGGACACTGAAGCTTTCTTT. Amino acids: CASSHRGGSADTEAFF.